This T cell receptor (beta chain) was sequenced during a study of T cells after yellow fever vaccination. About the study: Fractions containing few cells were prepared with SMART-Seq v4 Ultra Low Input.

Findings and caveats of the study: CD4 and CD8 compartments shared a small share of clonotypes.

This clonotype was detected a few times. Its target is not known. Template switching with 5'RACE generated the TCR cDNA and added a universal primer site and UMIs. TCRdb used MiXCR to reprocess the 5' RACE reads, holding one entry per CDR3 protein. Of around 600,000 distinct CDR3 sequences listed, roughly 12% were seen once; the top ten hold 15%. V shed 0 bases and J shed 10 bases, with 10 bases lying between them. The CDR3 spans 13 residues. Germline V lookup: CDR1 WNHNN, CDR2 SYGVQD (reference sequence). The TCR comes from a young man who received the YFV17D yellow fever vaccine. J is TRBJ2-1 and V is TRBV10-1; D not certain. This sample comprised PBMCs, obtained on the day of the yellow fever booster vaccination. CDR3 nucleotide sequence: TGCGCCAGCAGTGAGTCGGTGGGTTGGGAGCAGTTCTTC. Translation: CASSESVGWEQFF.